These T cell receptor beta chains were read from a single sample in a study of circulating CD8 cells and anti-PD-1 response in melanoma. TCRdb re-called the reads with MiXCR, one entry per CDR3 protein. Of hundreds of distinct CDR3 sequences listed, 10% were seen once; the top ten hold more than 45%. The sequences come from CD8+ T cells from PBMCs, collected at baseline or after one month of anti-PD-1 therapy (not recorded which). The receptors were sampled from a human donor with melanoma. The CDR3 runs from the conserved cysteine through the conserved F or W. Each record gives: V gene, D gene, clone size, J gene, CDR3 DNA, CDR3 protein. D genes are given only for firm matches. Not all rows give a size; the values are once, few, many and, for expanded clones, a class.

v_gene: TRBV19
d_gene: .
abundance: few
j_gene: TRBJ2-1
CDR3nt: TGTGCCAGTCGGGACTCGGCCTACAATGAGCAGTTCTTC
CDR3aa: CASRDSAYNEQFF

v_gene: TRBV2
d_gene: TRBD1
abundance: .
j_gene: TRBJ2-2
CDR3nt: TGTGCCAGCAGTGCGGGACAGGGGGCGCAAGTGGAGCCGTTTTTT
CDR3aa: CASSAGQGAQVEPFF

v_gene: TRBV6-5
d_gene: .
abundance: medium-sized
j_gene: TRBJ2-3
CDR3nt: TGTGCCAGCAGTTACGAAAGGACCAGCACAGATACGCAGTATTTT
CDR3aa: CASSYERTSTDTQYF

v_gene: TRBV2
d_gene: TRBD1
abundance: large
j_gene: TRBJ2-6
CDR3nt: TGTGCCAAACAGGGGGCGCCCGGGGCCAACGTCCTGACTTTC
CDR3aa: CAKQGAPGANVLTF

v_gene: TRBV19
d_gene: .
abundance: medium-sized
j_gene: TRBJ2-3
CDR3nt: TGTGCCAGTAGTATCGACCCCACAGATACGCAGTATTTT
CDR3aa: CASSIDPTDTQYF

v_gene: TRBV5-6
d_gene: TRBD1
abundance: large
j_gene: TRBJ2-7
CDR3nt: TGTGCCAGCAGCTTGGGGCCAGGGGGAGTCAACGAGCAGTACTTC
CDR3aa: CASSLGPGGVNEQYF

v_gene: TRBV7-2
d_gene: TRBD1
abundance: medium-sized
j_gene: TRBJ2-5
CDR3nt: TGTGCCAGCAGCTTAGCCGGGACAGGGAGTACCCAAGAGACCCAGTACTTC
CDR3aa: CASSLAGTGSTQETQYF

v_gene: TRBV19
d_gene: .
abundance: medium-sized
j_gene: TRBJ1-1
CDR3nt: TGTGCCAGTAGTATTGGAAGCACTGAAGCTTTCTTT
CDR3aa: CASSIGSTEAFF

v_gene: TRBV7-2
d_gene: .
abundance: .
j_gene: TRBJ1-1
CDR3nt: TGTGCCAGCAGCCCGGGGACAAATATGAACACTGAAGCTTTCTTT
CDR3aa: CASSPGTNMNTEAFF

v_gene: TRBV4-2
d_gene: .
abundance: .
j_gene: TRBJ1-1
CDR3nt: TGTGCCAGCAGCCAAGGATCCCCGGCATCGATCTTT
CDR3aa: CASSQGSPASIF

v_gene: TRBV30
d_gene: .
abundance: medium-sized
j_gene: TRBJ2-3
CDR3nt: TGTGCCTGGAGTGTACTCGGGGGAACAGATACGCAGTATTTT
CDR3aa: CAWSVLGGTDTQYF

v_gene: TRBV12-5
d_gene: .
abundance: large
j_gene: TRBJ1-5
CDR3nt: TGTGCTAGTGGCTCCGGATGGGGTGGCAATCAGCCCCAGCATTTT
CDR3aa: CASGSGWGGNQPQHF

v_gene: TRBV19
d_gene: .
abundance: medium-sized
j_gene: TRBJ2-7
CDR3nt: TGTGCCAGTAGTATCACGCATTACTACGAGCAGTACTTC
CDR3aa: CASSITHYYEQYF

v_gene: TRBV19
d_gene: TRBD1
abundance: medium-sized
j_gene: TRBJ1-5
CDR3nt: TGTGCCAGTAGTAACCAGGGGGCGCGGCCCCAGCATTTT
CDR3aa: CASSNQGARPQHF

v_gene: TRBV19
d_gene: TRBD2
abundance: few
j_gene: TRBJ2-1
CDR3nt: TGTGCCAGTAGCATTAGCGGGGGGGGCTACAATGAGCAGTTCTTC
CDR3aa: CASSISGGGYNEQFF

v_gene: TRBV19
d_gene: .
abundance: few
j_gene: TRBJ1-2
CDR3nt: TGTGCCAGTAGTATCCAGGGAACCCATCTTGGCTACACCTTC
CDR3aa: CASSIQGTHLGYTF

v_gene: TRBV19
d_gene: .
abundance: large
j_gene: TRBJ1-2
CDR3nt: TGTGCCAGTAGTATAGCTGGGTTCTGGGACTATGGCTACACCTTC
CDR3aa: CASSIAGFWDYGYTF

v_gene: TRBV9
d_gene: .
abundance: large
j_gene: TRBJ2-5
CDR3nt: TGTGCCAGCAGCGTCGACCAGAGGGGAGAGACCCAGTACTTC
CDR3aa: CASSVDQRGETQYF

v_gene: TRBV4-2
d_gene: .
abundance: large
j_gene: TRBJ1-1
CDR3nt: TGTGCCAGCAGCCTGGTGGGGAACACTGAAGCTTTCTTT
CDR3aa: CASSLVGNTEAFF

v_gene: TRBV20-1
d_gene: .
abundance: medium-sized
j_gene: TRBJ2-7
CDR3nt: TGCAGTGCTAGACAAGGTCTATCCTACGAGCAGTACTTC
CDR3aa: CSARQGLSYEQYF

v_gene: TRBV19
d_gene: .
abundance: .
j_gene: TRBJ2-1
CDR3nt: TGTGCCAGTAGCCCGGCCACTGGACTGGGATACAATGAGCAGTTCTTC
CDR3aa: CASSPATGLGYNEQFF

v_gene: TRBV7-2
d_gene: TRBD2
abundance: large
j_gene: TRBJ2-3
CDR3nt: TGTGCCAGCAGCTTAGTAGCGGGGGATGGAGATACGCAGTATTTT
CDR3aa: CASSLVAGDGDTQYF

v_gene: TRBV24-1
d_gene: .
abundance: large
j_gene: TRBJ2-3
CDR3nt: TGTGCCACCAGCGAACTAAGCACAGATACGCAGTATTTT
CDR3aa: CATSELSTDTQYF

v_gene: TRBV7-3
d_gene: TRBD1
abundance: large
j_gene: TRBJ2-1
CDR3nt: TGTGCCAGCAGCTTGACGACAGGGCCTATCAACAATGAGCAGTTCTTC
CDR3aa: CASSLTTGPINNEQFF

v_gene: TRBV2
d_gene: .
abundance: medium-sized
j_gene: TRBJ2-2
CDR3nt: TGTGCCACCTCACCTGGGCTGGGCGGGGAGCTGTTTTTT
CDR3aa: CATSPGLGGELFF

v_gene: TRBV5-4
d_gene: .
abundance: large
j_gene: TRBJ2-7
CDR3nt: TGTGCCAGCAGCTTTTCCCGGGACCAAACCCACGAGCAGTACTTC
CDR3aa: CASSFSRDQTHEQYF

v_gene: TRBV19
d_gene: .
abundance: few
j_gene: TRBJ1-3
CDR3nt: TGTGCCACCGAACTGGGGGGCGGTGGAAACACCATATATTTT
CDR3aa: CATELGGGGNTIYF

v_gene: TRBV5-5
d_gene: TRBD1
abundance: medium-sized
j_gene: TRBJ2-1
CDR3nt: TGTGCCAGCAGCTTCGGGACAGGGAGTAGCAATGAGCAGTTCTTC
CDR3aa: CASSFGTGSSNEQFF

v_gene: TRBV7-2
d_gene: .
abundance: hyperexpanded
j_gene: TRBJ2-3
CDR3nt: TGTGCCAGCAGCTTAGATCCCGGGGGTACTAGCACAGATACGCAGTATTTT
CDR3aa: CASSLDPGGTSTDTQYF

v_gene: TRBV24-1
d_gene: .
abundance: large
j_gene: TRBJ1-4
CDR3nt: TGTGCCACCAAGAGCGATGAAAAACTGTTTTTT
CDR3aa: CATKSDEKLFF

v_gene: TRBV27
d_gene: .
abundance: large
j_gene: TRBJ2-7
CDR3nt: TGTGCCAGCAGTTTCTCCGGGTTGTACGAGCAGTACTTC
CDR3aa: CASSFSGLYEQYF

v_gene: TRBV21-1
d_gene: .
abundance: .
j_gene: TRBJ2-7
CDR3nt: TGTGCCAGCGCGACGGAGACCTACGAGCAGTACTTC
CDR3aa: CASATETYEQYF

v_gene: TRBV9
d_gene: TRBD1
abundance: medium-sized
j_gene: TRBJ2-7
CDR3nt: TGTGCCAGCAGCGTGGGACAGTCCTACGAGCAGTACTTC
CDR3aa: CASSVGQSYEQYF

v_gene: TRBV2
d_gene: TRBD1
abundance: large
j_gene: TRBJ1-1
CDR3nt: TGTGCCAGCAGTGATGGACAGGAACCCAGCACTGAAGCTTTCTTT
CDR3aa: CASSDGQEPSTEAFF

v_gene: TRBV20-1
d_gene: .
abundance: medium-sized
j_gene: TRBJ1-1
CDR3nt: TGCAGTGCCCCGATCGGCAGGGTAGCCGAGGCTTTCTTT
CDR3aa: CSAPIGRVAEAFF

v_gene: TRBV28
d_gene: .
abundance: large
j_gene: TRBJ2-7
CDR3nt: TGTGCCAGCGCAACAGGGTACGAGCAGTACTTC
CDR3aa: CASATGYEQYF